The source of this T cell receptor beta chain is a study of beta chain features in type 1 diabetes. The study reverse transcribed the entire isolated RNA, so it sequenced expressed TCRB transcripts. Sequenced by immunoSEQ multiplex PCR; TCRdb stores in-frame clones only, minus some. The sample carries roughly 400,000 clones, 14% recorded once. This clone was counted many times. Germline CDR1 SGHDN, CDR2 FVKESK. Deletions cut 4 bases from V and 4 bases from J, with 2 bases between. The CDR3 has 11 amino acids. The sequence was obtained from a man aged 25 to 40 in good health. Specimen: naive CD4+ T cells from blood. This rearrangement joins TRBV14 to TRBJ2-1, with D hard to call. The CDR3 loop is CASSRYNEQFF. Written as DNA, the CDR3 is TGTGCCAGCAGCCGTTACAATGAGCAGTTCTTC. Full variable domain (missing parts from reference TRBV14 and TRBJ2-1): EAGVTQFPSHSVIEKGQTVTLRCDPISGHDNLYWYRRVMGKEIKFLLHFVKESKQDESGMPNNRFLAERTGGTYSTLKVQPAELEDSGVYFCASSRYNEQFFGPGTRLTVL.